These 17 T cell receptor beta chains originate from one sample sequenced in a study of blood T cell dynamics during melanoma immunotherapy. Clones were read by immunoSEQ multiplex PCR, and TCRdb kept only the in-frame ones, dropping some. The sample holds more than 8,500 clones; around 86% are singletons and the top ten take roughly 10%. Time point given: pre-treatment baseline. The sample consisted of blood, taken from a patient treated with checkpoint blockade. These receptors were obtained from a human donor with melanoma.

V gene TRBV30 combines with J gene TRBJ1-1; no firm D call. The V and J ends lost 2 bases and 1 base respectively, with 11 bases between them. The CDR3 spans 14 residues. CDR1 and CDR2 from the germline V gene are GTSNPN and SVGIG (reference sequence). The CDR3 reads CAWSMVAENTEAFF. Here the CDR3 DNA reads TGTGCCTGGAGTATGGTAGCCGAGAACACTGAAGCTTTCTTT.

This chain links TRBV2 with TRBJ1-3; no firm D call. The germline gives CDR1 SNHLY, CDR2 FYNNEI. Between the trimmed V and J ends, which lost 7 bases and 0 bases, there was a span of 7 bases. The CDR3 is 13 amino acids. CDR3 nucleotides: TGTGCCAGCAACCTGGACTCTGGAAACACCATATATTTT. It yields the protein CASNLDSGNTIYF.

CDR3 in DNA: TGTGCCAGCAGCTTAGTTAGCGGGGGACCCCAGGATACGCAGTATTTT. Its protein is CASSLVSGGPQDTQYF. The rearrangement uses TRBV7-9 and TRBJ2-3, with 9 nucleotides matching TRBD2. The CDR3 totals 16 residues. With 1 base clipped from V and 6 bases from J, the junction kept 8 bases outside the gene matches. CDR1 and CDR2 (germline): SEHNR, FQNEAQ (reference sequence).

J is TRBJ2-3 and V is TRBV2; 9 positions match TRBD2. Unmatched junction bases numbered 6, after V lost 6 bases and J lost 2 bases. The length of the CDR3 is 15 residues. Germline values: CDR1 SNHLY, CDR2 FYNNEI. CDR3 protein: CASSVSGGPTDTQYF. The CDR3 nucleotides read TGTGCCAGCAGCGTTAGCGGGGGACCCACAGATACGCAGTATTTT.

The chain couples TRBV5-1 to TRBJ2-7; D gene unclear. V was shortened by 0 bases and J by 0 bases, with 7 bases between the two germline ends. CDR1 is SGHRS, CDR2 YFSETQ, per germline. CDR3 length: 14 amino acids. This CDR3 reads CASSLGAGSYEQYF. Written as DNA, the CDR3 is TGCGCCAGCAGCTTGGGGGCCGGCTCCTACGAGCAGTACTTC. The full variable domain, with the rest looked up from reference TRBV5-1 and TRBJ2-7, is KAGVTQTPRYLIKTRGQQVTLSCSPISGHRSVSWYQQTPGQGLQFLFEYFSETQRNKGNFPGRFSGRQFSNSRSEMNVSTLELGDSALYLCASSLGAGSYEQYFGPGTRLTVT.

The chain recombines TRBV6-5 with TRBJ1-1; D is uncertain. The CDR3 has 14 residues. V lost 5 bases to trimming and J lost 0 bases, with 10 bases between them. Looked up from germline, CDR1 is MNHEY and CDR2 is SVGAGI. The CDR3 spells CASSRTAMNTEAFF. DNA of the CDR3: TGTGCCAGCAGTCGGACGGCGATGAACACTGAAGCTTTCTTT.

The chain joins TRBV5-1 to TRBJ1-6; D gene ambiguous. CDR1 and CDR2 from the germline V gene are SGHRS and YFSETQ. V was cut by 3 bases and J by 7 bases, with 14 bases left in between. The CDR3 spans 15 residues. The CDR3 sequence is CASSSGGRVNSPLHF. CDR3 coding DNA: TGCGCCAGCAGCTCTGGCGGGAGAGTAAATTCACCCCTCCACTTT.

V usage is TRBV29-1 and J usage is TRBJ2-2; D gene ambiguous. Trimming removed 7 bases at V and 7 bases at J, with 16 bases between. Germline V gives CDR1 SQVTM, CDR2 ANQGSEA. The CDR3 sequence is 13 residues long. The CDR3 bases are TGCAGCGCCTCCCTCGGACGAAGCGGGGAGCTGTTTTTT. Amino acid sequence: CSASLGRSGELFF.

The gene calls are TRBV5-6 and TRBJ2-7; D remains unclear. Germline-derived CDR1 and CDR2 are SGHDT and YYEEEE. This CDR3 spans 13 amino acids. V dropped 5 bases and J dropped 1 base, with 10 bases sitting between them. The CDR3 sequence is CASRPTLSYEQYF. The CDR3 DNA reads TGTGCCAGCAGACCGACCCTTTCCTACGAGCAGTACTTC.

This CDR3 reads CASSPTGFSYNEQFF. The CDR3 DNA is TGTGCCAGTAGCCCCACAGGATTCTCCTACAATGAGCAGTTCTTC. V usage is TRBV19 and J usage is TRBJ2-1, with a weak D call TRBD1 (5 bases). Deletions cut 6 bases from V and 0 bases from J, with 12 bases between. Germline CDR1 is LNHDA and CDR2 is SQIVND (reference sequence). This CDR3 is 15 amino acids long.

The V gene is TRBV5-1, the J gene TRBJ1-5, with D possibly matching TRBD1 (5 bases). V shed 2 bases and J shed 4 bases, with 13 bases lying between them. This CDR3 has 15 residues. Germline CDR1 is SGHRS and CDR2 is YFSETQ. This chain's CDR3 is CASSFGPGNNQPQHF. The CDR3 nucleotides read TGCGCCAGCAGCTTTGGGCCAGGGAATAATCAGCCCCAGCATTTT.

The rearrangement joins TRBV7-3 to TRBJ2-6; 9 bases are a match to TRBD1. From germline, CDR1 is SGHTA and CDR2 FQGTGA. This CDR3 region has 19 residues. The ends lost 6 bases at V and 0 bases at J; junction bases unmatched: 12. The CDR3 region is CASSRTPGQGSSGANVLTF. CDR3 nucleotide sequence: TGTGCCAGCAGTCGTACACCGGGACAGGGTTCCTCTGGGGCCAACGTCCTGACTTTC.

This chain uses TRBV28 with TRBJ2-3, with 15 bases identical to TRBD2. Germline trimming cut 5 bases from V and 0 bases from J; bases unmatched to any gene: 18. Germline lookup yields CDR1 MDHEN and CDR2 SYDVKM. The CDR3 length is 22 residues. CDR3 coding DNA: TGTGCCAGCAGTGGCGCCCCACTGGGACTAGCGGGGGGCGCCGCTAGCACAGATACGCAGTATTTT. Its translation is CASSGAPLGLAGGAASTDTQYF. The full variable domain, rest sourced from reference TRBV28 and TRBJ2-3, is DVKVTQSSRYLVKRTGEKVFLECVQDMDHENMFWYRQDPGLGLRLIYFSYDVKMKEKGDIPEGYSVSREKKERFSLILESASTNQTSMYLCASSGAPLGLAGGAASTDTQYFGPGTRLTVL.

This clone was counted only a few times. The chain links TRBV6-1 to TRBJ1-4; 7 nucleotides line up with TRBD1. The V and J ends lost 3 bases and 7 bases, in that order; junction bases with no gene match: 8. The CDR3 is made up of 15 amino acids. Germline V CDR1 and CDR2: MNHNS, SASEGT. CDR3 amino acids: CASSDQGGMAEKLFF. CDR3 coding DNA: TGTGCCAGCAGTGACCAGGGGGGGATGGCTGAAAAACTGTTTTTT.

This clone came up once. This rearrangement joins TRBV7-8 to TRBJ2-1; 10 bases align to TRBD2. Germline V gene sequence: CDR1 SGHVS, CDR2 FQNEAQ. Unmatched junction bases numbered 7, after V lost 5 bases and J lost 6 bases. The CDR3 totals 15 residues. As DNA, the CDR3 is TGTGCCAGCAGCAAGGGTAGCGGGGGGCTCAATGAGCAGTTCTTC. It encodes CASSKGSGGLNEQFF. Based on the CDR3 plus reference TRBV7-8 and TRBJ2-1, the full variable domain is GAGVSQSPRYKVAKRGQDVALRCDPISGHVSLFWYQQALGQGPEFLTYFQNEAQLDKSGLPSDRFFAERPEGSVSTLKIQRTQQEDSAVYLCASSKGSGGLNEQFFGPGTRLTVL.

This chain uses TRBV19 with TRBJ2-2; D is possibly TRBD1 (6 bases). Per germline, CDR1 LNHDA and CDR2 SQIVND (reference sequence). Trimming took 2 bases from V and 1 from J, leaving 8 bases between them. The CDR3 contains 15 residues. CDR3 bases: TGTGCCAGTAGTATACAACAGGGGAACACCGGGGAGCTGTTTTTT. Translating it yields CASSIQQGNTGELFF.

This chain links TRBV6-5 with TRBJ2-3, with D unclear. Germline CDR1 is MNHEY and CDR2 is SVGAGI. The CDR3 is 14 residues long. V was pared by 2 bases and J by 2 bases, with 8 bases between. The CDR3 is CASSYTTLTDTQYF. Written as DNA, the CDR3 is TGTGCCAGCAGTTACACGACTCTCACAGATACGCAGTATTTT.